The subject of this entry is one T cell receptor (beta chain). This CDR3 contains 15 residues. Per germline, CDR1 KGHSH and CDR2 LQKENI. V shed 3 bases and J shed 0 bases, with 9 bases lying between them. Generated by immunoSEQ multiplex PCR, the TCRdb table keeps only in-frame clones and is missing some. The table shows 150,000 or so clones, with 75% to 90% occurring only once. This sample was taken from a study of T cell responses to AZD1222 COVID-19 vaccine. The V and J genes are TRBV18 and TRBJ1-3, with D unclear. The source is an adult in good health. Sequences were derived from peripheral blood, sampled on day 0 of AZD1222 vaccination. CDR3 nucleotide sequence: TGTGCCAGCTCACCTAATAGCGGCTCTGGAAACACCATATATTTT. As protein: CASSPNSGSGNTIYF.